The present T cell receptor (beta chain) was sequenced within a study of shared clonotypes between healthy human individuals. Into CD45RA+ naive and CD45RA-negative memory subsets, the CD4+ cells were split. Measured with immunoSEQ multiplex PCR; TCRdb has only the in-frame clones, and not every one. The table records some 1.1 million clones, approximately 75% of them present only once. Germline loops: CDR1 SEHNR, CDR2 FQNEAQ (reference sequence). The CDR3 is 13 residues long. The V gene lost 5 bases and the J gene lost 4 bases, with 11 bases spanning the gap. Specimen: memory CD4+ T cells from PBMCs. Subset meaning: CD45RA-negative fraction. The chain has TRBV7-9 and TRBJ1-1; maybe TRBD1 (5 bases). This receptor was taken from a man aged 18 to 30 in good health. Some clones in this sample may be carry-over from other donors' samples. DNA of the CDR3: TGTGCCAGCAGCCCCGGGGCAGCCACTGAAGCTTTCTTT. The encoded protein is CASSPGAATEAFF.